This TCR beta chain came from a study of T-cell reconstitution after alpha-beta-depleted transplantation in children. Unique molecular identifiers were incorporated when the TCRbeta library was constructed. Each CDR3 protein is one row after TCRdb ran MiXCR on the PCR reads. The sample shows 600,000 or so distinct CDR3 sequences, roughly 24% of them seen only once. The CDR3 extends over 17 amino acids. V was cut by 3 bases and J by 1 base, with 18 bases left in between. Germline V CDR1 and CDR2: MNHEY, SVGAGI. A note on this clonotype: Its antigen is not identified.

Overall study results and limits: One year post-transplant, T-cell counts and diversity were largely derived from T cells produced anew.

The rearrangement uses TRBV6-5 and TRBJ1-1, with D hard to call. Specimen: PBMCs, mostly from graft donor cells, collected 360 days after TCRalphabeta/CD19-depleted stem cell transplant. The receptor comes from a boy in the first two years of life who had a stem cell transplant for acute myeloid leukemia, so the T cells may come from the graft donor. The CDR3, as DNA: TGTGCCAGCAGTTATCTCGGGGTAGACTACAAGAACACTGAAGCTTTCTTT. This encodes CASSYLGVDYKNTEAFF.